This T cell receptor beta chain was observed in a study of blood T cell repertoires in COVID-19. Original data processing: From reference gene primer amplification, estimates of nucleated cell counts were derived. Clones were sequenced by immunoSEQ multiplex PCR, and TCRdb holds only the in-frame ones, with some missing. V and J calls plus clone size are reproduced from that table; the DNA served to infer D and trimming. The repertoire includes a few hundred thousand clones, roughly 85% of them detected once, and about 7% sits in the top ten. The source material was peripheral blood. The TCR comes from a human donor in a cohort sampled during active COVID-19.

Here the CDR3 reads CASREGVFTEAFF. CDR3 coding DNA: TGTGCCAGCCGGGAGGGAGTATTCACTGAAGCTTTCTTT. The chain links TRBV18 to TRBJ1-1; D gene unclear. The germline V and J ends were trimmed by 8 bases and 4 bases, with 14 bases remaining between them. The CDR3 length is 13 residues. Germline CDR1 reads KGHSH; CDR2 reads LQKENI.